The entry below gives a single T cell receptor (beta chain) sequence along with its context. Sequencing used immunoSEQ v3. The method was immunoSEQ multiplex PCR; TCRdb's version includes in-frame clones alone and lacks a portion of them. The sample carries approximately 11,000 clones, roughly 63% recorded once. Germline assignment: CDR1 MNHEY and CDR2 SVGAGI. CDR3 size: 13 residues. The V and J ends lost 6 bases and 7 bases respectively, with 12 bases between them. This sample is part of a study of TIL therapy for anti-PD-1-resistant metastatic lung cancer. Noted time point: pre-treatment sample, taken before nivolumab and TIL therapy. The tumor samples were excised metastases, mostly pleural nodules or supraclavicular lymph nodes.

This specimen was tumor tissue, taken at baseline. This rearrangement joins TRBV6-5 to TRBJ1-4, with D tentatively TRBD1 (5 bases). The sequence was collected from a person between 25 and 79 years old with non-small cell lung cancer. CDR3: CASRPRVGEKLFF. The DNA for the CDR3 is TGTGCCAGCAGACCCAGGGTTGGTGAAAAACTGTTTTTT.